Following are 27 T cell receptor beta chains from one sample sequenced in a study of blood T cell repertoires in COVID-19. Clones were sequenced by immunoSEQ multiplex PCR, and TCRdb holds only the in-frame ones, with some missing. The sample holds around 130,000 clones; 75% to 90% are singletons and the top ten take approximately 11%. The sequencing input was peripheral blood. The receptors come from a woman older than 75 with acute or convalescent COVID-19.

The J gene is TRBJ1-4, the V gene TRBV30; D call uncertain. Per germline, CDR1 GTSNPN and CDR2 SVGIG (reference sequence). V lost 0 bases, J lost 8 bases, and 16 bases lay in between. This CDR3 region has 15 residues. The CDR3 sequence: CAWSVGLPIGEKLFF. The CDR3 DNA follows: TGTGCCTGGAGTGTAGGACTCCCGATCGGGGAAAAACTGTTTTTT.

Regarding this clone: This sample includes further DNA sequences coding for the same CDR3. The V call is TRBV5-1, the J call TRBJ1-1, with D perhaps matching TRBD1 (5 bases). Trimming left V 1 base short and J 2 bases short, with 12 bases between. The germline CDR1 and CDR2 sequences are SGHRS and YFSETQ. The CDR3 runs to 15 residues. As DNA, the CDR3 is TGCGCCAGCAGCTTGCTGGGTCAGGGAAACACTGAAGCTTTCTTT. It translates to CASSLLGQGNTEAFF.

The genes are TRBV29-1 and TRBJ2-3; 10 bases align to TRBD2. V dropped 2 bases and J dropped 5; count of bases not matched to a gene: 13. Germline lookup yields CDR1 SQVTM and CDR2 ANQGSEA. The CDR3 is made up of 17 amino acids. This chain's CDR3 is CSVESGTSGEFIDTQYF. CDR3 nucleotides: TGCAGCGTTGAATCAGGAACTAGCGGGGAGTTCATAGATACGCAGTATTTT.

The chain employs TRBV18 and TRBJ1-1, with a weak D call TRBD1 (6 bases). The germline CDR1 and CDR2 sequences are KGHSH and LQKENI. This CDR3 has 17 residues. V was shortened by 3 bases and J by 1 base, with 18 bases between the two germline ends. The CDR3 DNA is TGTGCCAGCTCACCGACCCCCTCAGGGGTCGGGAACACTGAAGCTTTCTTT. Amino acids: CASSPTPSGVGNTEAFF.

The genes are TRBV7-2 and TRBJ2-7, with 11 bases identical to TRBD1. V shed 2 bases, J shed 2 bases, and the junction held 11 bases outside the gene matches. The germline CDR1 and CDR2 sequences are SGHTA and FQGNSA. This CDR3 has 18 residues. The CDR3, as DNA: TGTGCCAGCAGCTTATGGCGATCAGGACAGGGGGCCGCCTACGAGCAGTACTTC. Amino acids: CASSLWRSGQGAAYEQYF.

This chain links TRBV6-2 or TRBV6-3 with TRBJ1-2; tentative D call: TRBD1 (6 bases). Germline V gene sequence: CDR1 MNHEY, CDR2 SVGEGT. The germline V and J ends were trimmed by 4 bases and 7 bases, with 10 bases remaining between them. The length of the CDR3 is 12 residues. CDR3 sequence (DNA): TGTGCCAGCAGTTCCAACAGGGTTGGCTACACCTTC. Protein product: CASSSNRVGYTF.

The genes are TRBV12-5 and TRBJ1-6; 10 bases agree with TRBD1. The germline V gene has CDR1 LGHNT and CDR2 FRNRAP. V dropped 4 bases and J dropped 9; count of bases not matched to a gene: 3. The CDR3 loop spans 14 amino acids. CDR3 amino acids: CASGSGQGTSPLHF. The CDR3 DNA reads as TGTGCTAGTGGTTCGGGACAGGGGACTTCACCCCTCCACTTT. Based on the CDR3 plus reference TRBV12-5 and TRBJ1-6, the full variable domain is DARVTQTPRHKVTEMGQEVTMRCQPILGHNTVFWYRQTMMQGLELLAYFRNRAPLDDSGMPKDRFSAEMPDATLATLKIQPSEPRDSAVYFCASGSGQGTSPLHFGNGTRLTVT.

V gene TRBV7-8 combines with J gene TRBJ1-3, with D possibly matching TRBD1 (5 bases). From germline, CDR1 is SGHVS and CDR2 FQNEAQ. Trimming left V 0 bases short and J 0 bases short, with 9 bases between. CDR3 length: 16 amino acids. CDR3 sequence reads: CASSLAPGGSGNTIYF. The CDR3 nucleotides read TGTGCCAGCAGCTTAGCTCCCGGGGGCTCTGGAAACACCATATATTTT.

The CDR3 nucleotides read TGTGCCAGCAGTGGGGTGGGGGGGATCCACACCTTC. The encoded protein is CASSGVGGIHTF. V usage is TRBV2 and J usage is TRBJ1-2; the D gene is possibly TRBD1 (5 bases). The length of the CDR3 is 12 residues. Between the trimmed V and J ends, which lost 4 bases and 12 bases, there was a span of 15 bases. Germline V CDR1 and CDR2: SNHLY, FYNNEI.

This sequence joins TRBV27 and TRBJ1-6, with 7 bases aligning to TRBD1. This CDR3 is built from 13 residues. Germline values: CDR1 MNHEY, CDR2 SMNVEV (reference sequence). J was trimmed by 10 bases and V by 5 bases; bases with no gene match: 5. The CDR3 region has the DNA TGTGCCAGCAGTCCCTACAGGGGCTCACCCCTCCACTTT. Translating it yields CASSPYRGSPLHF.

The chain uses TRBV3-1 (or the pseudogene TRBV3-2) and TRBJ2-3; 7 nucleotides align to TRBD2. With 4 bases clipped from V and 0 bases from J, the junction kept 7 bases outside the gene matches. Germline V CDR1 and CDR2: LGHDT, YNNKEL (reference sequence). The CDR3 runs 16 residues. CDR3 in amino acids: CASSRGLGLSTDTQYF. The CDR3 DNA reads as TGTGCCAGCAGCCGAGGACTAGGATTGAGCACAGATACGCAGTATTTT.

The CDR3 protein is CASSLLRGPDTQYF. The CDR3 coding sequence is TGTGCCAGCTCGCTCTTAAGGGGTCCGGATACGCAGTATTTT. V usage is TRBV18 and J usage is TRBJ2-3, with D possibly being TRBD1 (5 bases). V lost 6 bases and J lost 6, with 16 bases in between. The germline CDR1 and CDR2 sequences are KGHSH and LQKENI. The CDR3 covers 14 residues. Full variable domain (missing parts from reference TRBV18 and TRBJ2-3): NAGVMQNPRHLVRRRGQEARLRCSPMKGHSHVYWYRQLPEEGLKFMVYLQKENIIDESGMPKERFSAEFPKEGPSILRIQQVVRGDSAAYFCASSLLRGPDTQYFGPGTRLTVL.

V gene TRBV6-5 combines with J gene TRBJ1-1; TRBD1 aligns across 8 bases. J lost 10 bases, V lost 6 bases, and 13 bases had no gene match. This CDR3 contains 14 residues. The V gene's germline CDR1 is MNHEY and CDR2 SVGAGI. CDR3 protein: CASRPPGQATPAFF. As DNA, the CDR3 is TGTGCCAGCAGGCCCCCGGGACAGGCGACGCCAGCTTTCTTT.

This clone was observed a single time. The J gene is TRBJ1-3, the V gene TRBV3-1 (or the pseudogene TRBV3-2), with 8 bases matching TRBD1. V trimming: 5 bases; J trimming: 0 bases; junction bases outside the gene matches: 6. This CDR3 has 16 amino acids. Looked up from germline, CDR1 is LGHDT and CDR2 is YNNKEL (reference sequence). CDR3 bases: TGTGCCAGCAGCTTCGGACAGGGATCCTCTGGAAACACCATATATTTT. Encoded protein: CASSFGQGSSGNTIYF.

V gene TRBV7-8 combines with J gene TRBJ1-2; 7 bases map to TRBD1. V lost 1 base and J lost 6; bases outside the gene matches: 17. Germline V gives CDR1 SGHVS, CDR2 FQNEAQ. CDR3 size: 18 residues. CDR3 DNA sequence: TGTGCCAGCAGCTTAGTTAGGGACAGCCTACCCACACCCAATGGCTACACCTTC. This translates into CASSLVRDSLPTPNGYTF. The variable domain in full, completed from reference TRBV7-8 and TRBJ1-2, reads GAGVSQSPRYKVAKRGQDVALRCDPISGHVSLFWYQQALGQGPEFLTYFQNEAQLDKSGLPSDRFFAERPEGSVSTLKIQRTQQEDSAVYLCASSLVRDSLPTPNGYTFGSGTRLTVV.

This rearrangement joins TRBV7-2 to TRBJ2-3, with 8 bases lining up with TRBD2. Germline loops: CDR1 SGHTA, CDR2 FQGNSA. This CDR3 is built from 14 residues. V lost 2 bases, J lost 4 bases, and 2 bases stayed unmatched. This CDR3 is CASSLLLAADTQYF. The CDR3 DNA is TGTGCCAGCAGCTTATTACTAGCGGCAGATACGCAGTATTTT.

The rearrangement joins TRBV5-1 to TRBJ1-1; 7 bases are shared with TRBD1. The CDR3 runs to 13 residues. CDR1 and CDR2 (germline): SGHRS, YFSETQ. V trimming: 2 bases; J trimming: 7 bases; junction bases outside the gene matches: 5. CDR3 protein: CASSFVWDSEAFF. The CDR3 nucleotides read TGCGCCAGCAGCTTCGTTTGGGACAGTGAAGCTTTCTTT.

The CDR3 DNA reads as TGTGCCAGCAGCCAAGATTCGGAGAAGTGGCGGTTTTGGGATGGCTACACCTTC. Its protein is CASSQDSEKWRFWDGYTF. The chain couples TRBV3-1 (or the pseudogene TRBV3-2) to TRBJ1-2; no reliable D call. Per the germline V gene, CDR1 is LGHDT and CDR2 is YNNKEL (reference sequence). The CDR3 is 18 amino acids. Trimming removed 0 bases from V and 6 bases from J, with 23 bases in between.

The DNA of the CDR3 is TGCGCCAGCAGCCAAGATAAAAAGGGACAGCCCCTCTCTTATGGCTACACCTTC. It translates to CASSQDKKGQPLSYGYTF. The genes are TRBV4-3 and TRBJ1-2; 7 bases are a match to TRBD1. Per germline, CDR1 LGHNA and CDR2 YSLEER. Germline trimming cut 0 bases from V and 5 bases from J; bases unmatched to any gene: 15. This CDR3 spans 18 amino acids.

The gene calls are TRBV2 and TRBJ1-5; tentatively, D is TRBD1 (6 bases). The length of the CDR3 is 14 residues. V was pared by 6 bases and J by 3 bases, with 12 bases between. Germline V lookup: CDR1 SNHLY, CDR2 FYNNEI. The CDR3: CASRTSGDNQPQHF. CDR3 in DNA: TGTGCCAGCAGGACGTCAGGGGACAATCAGCCCCAGCATTTT. Full variable domain (missing parts from reference TRBV2 and TRBJ1-5): EPEVTQTPSHQVTQMGQEVILRCVPISNHLYFYWYRQILGQKVEFLVSFYNNEISEKSEIFDDQFSVERPDGSNFTLKIRSTKLEDSAMYFCASRTSGDNQPQHFGDGTRLSIL.

This clone was seen only once. The CDR3 reads CASRSVNTEAFF. In DNA form, the CDR3 reads TGTGCCAGCAGATCCGTGAACACTGAAGCTTTCTTT. This chain uses TRBV12-3 or TRBV12-4 with TRBJ1-1; D is ambiguous. The CDR3 is made up of 12 amino acids. V was cut by 6 bases and J by 0 bases, with 5 bases left in between.

The rearrangement joins TRBV12-3 or TRBV12-4 to TRBJ1-1, with D uncertain. The CDR3 is 13 residues long. V shed 3 bases and J shed 4 bases, with 9 bases lying between them. CDR3 protein: CASSFIGGTEAFF. The CDR3 DNA reads TGTGCCAGCAGTTTTATAGGCGGCACTGAAGCTTTCTTT.

The chain joins TRBV5-1 to TRBJ2-3, with 7 nucleotides matching TRBD2. With V trimmed by 7 bases and J by 5 bases, 13 bases remained unmatched. From germline, CDR1 is SGHRS and CDR2 YFSETQ. This CDR3 region has 15 residues. The CDR3, as DNA: TGCGCCAGCTCTGAGGGCCTAACGGGGGGAGATACGCAGTATTTT. Translated: CASSEGLTGGDTQYF.

The chain combines TRBV29-1 with TRBJ1-1; 7 nucleotides align to TRBD1. The length of the CDR3 is 13 residues. From germline, CDR1 is SQVTM and CDR2 ANQGSEA. The V segment lost 7 bases and the J segment 2 bases; nucleotides outside the gene matches: 7. The CDR3 DNA reads as TGCAGCGCGGAACGACAGGGCAACACTGAAGCTTTCTTT. This encodes CSAERQGNTEAFF.

Only one count was recorded for this clone. This chain uses TRBV3-1 (or the pseudogene TRBV3-2) with TRBJ2-5; unclear D gene. Germline CDR1 and CDR2: LGHDT and YNNKEL (reference sequence). The V end lost 0 bases, the J end lost 4 bases, and 3 bases lay between the germline ends. The CDR3 runs to 12 residues. The DNA of the CDR3 is TGTGCCAGCAGCCAAGACGGAGAGACCCAGTACTTC. This encodes CASSQDGETQYF.

V is TRBV10-1 and J is TRBJ2-3; perhaps TRBD1 as D (6 bases). Trimming stripped 6 bases from V and 1 base from J, with 8 bases between. Looked up from germline, CDR1 is WNHNN and CDR2 is SYGVQD (reference sequence). CDR3 length: 13 amino acids. For the CDR3, the DNA is TGCGCCAGCAGCAAGGGGGGCACAGATACGCAGTATTTT. Residues: CASSKGGTDTQYF.

The chain combines TRBV4-1 with TRBJ2-5; tentatively, D is TRBD1 (6 bases). V lost 1 base, J lost 1 base, and 10 bases lay in between. CDR3 length equals 15 residues. Looked up from germline, CDR1 is MGHRA and CDR2 is YSYEKL. The CDR3 loop reads CASSQADRTQETQYF. DNA of the CDR3: TGCGCCAGCAGCCAAGCGGACAGAACCCAAGAGACCCAGTACTTC.